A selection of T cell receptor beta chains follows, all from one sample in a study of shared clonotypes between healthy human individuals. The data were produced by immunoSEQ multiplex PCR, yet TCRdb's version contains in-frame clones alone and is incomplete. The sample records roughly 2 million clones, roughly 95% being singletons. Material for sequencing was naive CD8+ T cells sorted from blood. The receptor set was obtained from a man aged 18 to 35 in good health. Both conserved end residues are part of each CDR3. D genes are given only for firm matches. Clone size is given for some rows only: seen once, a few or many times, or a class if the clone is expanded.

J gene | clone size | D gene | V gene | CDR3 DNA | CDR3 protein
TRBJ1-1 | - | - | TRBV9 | TGTGCCAGCAGCGTAGGCGGCTGGGACACTGAAGCTTTCTTT | CASSVGGWDTEAFF
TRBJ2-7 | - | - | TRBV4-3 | TGCGCCAGCAGCCAAGATTTCCCTCCCTCCTACGAGCAGTACTTC | CASSQDFPPSYEQYF
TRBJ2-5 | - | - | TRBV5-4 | TGTGCCAGCAGCCCCCCCGGCGGAGAGACCCAGTACTTC | CASSPPGGETQYF
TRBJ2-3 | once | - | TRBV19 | TGTGCCAGTAGATCTGGGCCCAGCACAGATACGCAGTATTTT | CASRSGPSTDTQYF
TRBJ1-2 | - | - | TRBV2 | TGTGCCAGCAGTGAAGCGACGGGGGCGAGCTATGGCTACACCTTC | CASSEATGASYGYTF
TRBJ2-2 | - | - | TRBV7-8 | TGTGCCAGCAGCTTAGCTGGGACTGAGAACACCGGGGAGCTGTTTTTT | CASSLAGTENTGELFF
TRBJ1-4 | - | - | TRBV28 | TGTGCCAGCCAAGGACAGTCGGATGAAAAACTGTTTTTT | CASQGQSDEKLFF
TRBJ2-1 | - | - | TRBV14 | TGTGCCAGCAGCCAAGGTCCCTACAATGAGCAGTTCTTC | CASSQGPYNEQFF
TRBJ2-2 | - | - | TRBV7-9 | TGTGCCAGTACCTTTGGGGTCCCCGGGGAGCTGTTTTTT | CASTFGVPGELFF
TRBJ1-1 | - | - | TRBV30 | TGTGCCTTTACGTGGGGGCAGCACACTGAAGCTTTCTTT | CAFTWGQHTEAFF
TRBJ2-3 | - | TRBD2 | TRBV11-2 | TGTGCCAGCAGCTGGGGGAGGGCTAGCGGGAGTATCACAGATACGCAGTATTTT | CASSWGRASGSITDTQYF
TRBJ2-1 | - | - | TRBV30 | TGTGCCTGGGGGGGAAATGAGCAGTTCTTC | CAWGGNEQFF
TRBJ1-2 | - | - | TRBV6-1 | TGTGCCAGCAGTGATGGACAGACCATCAACTATGGCTACACCTTC | CASSDGQTINYGYTF
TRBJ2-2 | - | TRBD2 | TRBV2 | TGTGCCAGCAGTGAAGCAACTAGCGGGGCGACCGGGGAGCTGTTTTTT | CASSEATSGATGELFF